The text below deals with one T cell receptor beta chain. Its antigen is still unknown. TCRdb ran MiXCR on the 5' RACE reads and lists one entry per CDR3 protein. Here the sample spans some 440,000 distinct CDR3 sequences, more than 20% being singletons. The CDR3 runs to 14 residues. CDR1 and CDR2 (germline): SGHAT, FQNNGV. Trimming took 5 bases from V and 4 from J, leaving 14 bases between them. This specimen comes from a study of T-cell memory formation after mild COVID-19. Study outcomes and limitations: The authors left the SARS-CoV-2 specificity of second-wave clones peaking on day 37 unconfirmed. Clones shrinking from day 15 to 85 showed even CD4/CD8 mixes; later expanders tilted CD4+.

This receptor was obtained from an adult woman who had mild COVID-19 (a few samples of this study predate the infection). Cell type and time point are not known. The chain carries TRBV11-2 and TRBJ1-1, with D uncertain. The specimen was PBMCs or a T cell subset sorted from them (not recorded which). CDR3 in amino acids: CASSRVREGTEAFF. In nucleotides, the CDR3 is TGTGCCAGCAGCCGCGTGAGGGAAGGCACTGAAGCTTTCTTT. Drawing the rest from reference TRBV11-2 and TRBJ1-1, the complete variable domain is EAGVAQSPRYKIIEKRQSVAFWCNPISGHATLYWYQQILGQGPKLLIQFQNNGVVDDSQLPKDRFSAERLKGVDSTLKIQPAKLEDSAVYLCASSRVREGTEAFFGQGTRLTVV.